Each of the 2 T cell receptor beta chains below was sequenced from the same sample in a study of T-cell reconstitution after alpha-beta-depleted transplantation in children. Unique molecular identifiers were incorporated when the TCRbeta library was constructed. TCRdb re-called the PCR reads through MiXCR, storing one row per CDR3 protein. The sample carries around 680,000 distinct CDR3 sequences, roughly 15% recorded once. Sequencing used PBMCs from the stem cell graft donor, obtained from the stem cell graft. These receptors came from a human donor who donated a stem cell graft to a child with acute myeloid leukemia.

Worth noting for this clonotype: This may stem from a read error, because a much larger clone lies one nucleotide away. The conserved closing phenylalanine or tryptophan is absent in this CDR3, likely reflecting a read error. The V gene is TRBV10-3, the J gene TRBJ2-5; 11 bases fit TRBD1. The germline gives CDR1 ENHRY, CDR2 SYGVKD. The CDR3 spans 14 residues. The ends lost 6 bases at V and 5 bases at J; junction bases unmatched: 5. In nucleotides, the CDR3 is TGTGCCATCAGCCGGACAGGGGGCGATGAGACCCAGTACTTA. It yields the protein CAISRTGGDETQYL.

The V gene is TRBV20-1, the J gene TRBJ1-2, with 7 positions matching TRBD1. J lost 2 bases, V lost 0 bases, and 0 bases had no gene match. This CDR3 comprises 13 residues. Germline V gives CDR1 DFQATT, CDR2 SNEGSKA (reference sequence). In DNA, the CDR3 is TGCAGTGCTAGAGAACAGGGGAACTATGGCTACACCTTC. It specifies CSAREQGNYGYTF.